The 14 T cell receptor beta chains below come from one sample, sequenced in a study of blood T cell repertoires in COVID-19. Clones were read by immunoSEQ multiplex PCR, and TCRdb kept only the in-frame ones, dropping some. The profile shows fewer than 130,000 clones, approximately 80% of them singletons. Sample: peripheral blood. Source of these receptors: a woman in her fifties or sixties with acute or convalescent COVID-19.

CDR3 DNA: TGTGCCAGCAGCTTGGGCAGTGGCTACGAGCAGTACTTC. This sequence encodes CASSLGSGYEQYF. The chain combines TRBV5-6 with TRBJ2-7; the D is unclear. CDR1 is SGHDT, CDR2 YYEEEE, per germline. Trimming stripped 0 bases from V and 3 bases from J, with 7 bases between. This CDR3 is built from 13 residues.

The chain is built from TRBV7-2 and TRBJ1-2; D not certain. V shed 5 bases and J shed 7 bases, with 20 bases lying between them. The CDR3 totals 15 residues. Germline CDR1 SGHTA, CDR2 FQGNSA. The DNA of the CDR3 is TGTGCCAGCAGCGATAAACAGCGGCCGTTCCCTGGCTACACCTTC. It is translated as CASSDKQRPFPGYTF.

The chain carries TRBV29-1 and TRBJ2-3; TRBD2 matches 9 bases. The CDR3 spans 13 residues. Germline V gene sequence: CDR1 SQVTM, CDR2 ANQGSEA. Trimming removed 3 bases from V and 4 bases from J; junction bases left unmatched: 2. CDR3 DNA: TGCAGCGTTGAGCGCGGGGGGGCAGATACGCAGTATTTT. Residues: CSVERGGADTQYF.

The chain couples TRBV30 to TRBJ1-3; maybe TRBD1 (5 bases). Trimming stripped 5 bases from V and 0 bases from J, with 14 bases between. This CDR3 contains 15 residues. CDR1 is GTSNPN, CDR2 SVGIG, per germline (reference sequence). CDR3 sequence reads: CAWGYAQDSGNTIYF. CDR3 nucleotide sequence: TGTGCCTGGGGGTATGCACAGGACTCTGGAAACACCATATATTTT.

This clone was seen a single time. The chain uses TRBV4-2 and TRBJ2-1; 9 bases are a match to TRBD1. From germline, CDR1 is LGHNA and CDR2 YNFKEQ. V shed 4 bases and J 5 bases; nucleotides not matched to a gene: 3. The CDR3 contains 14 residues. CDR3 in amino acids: CASSRDRVDNEQFF. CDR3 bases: TGTGCCAGCAGCCGGGACAGGGTTGACAATGAGCAGTTCTTC.

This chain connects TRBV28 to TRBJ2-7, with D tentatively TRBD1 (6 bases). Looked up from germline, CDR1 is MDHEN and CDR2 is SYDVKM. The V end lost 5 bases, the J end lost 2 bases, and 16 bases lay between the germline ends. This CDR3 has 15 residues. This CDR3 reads CASSPNTGYPYEQYF. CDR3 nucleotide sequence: TGTGCCAGCAGTCCGAACACAGGGTACCCCTACGAGCAGTACTTC.

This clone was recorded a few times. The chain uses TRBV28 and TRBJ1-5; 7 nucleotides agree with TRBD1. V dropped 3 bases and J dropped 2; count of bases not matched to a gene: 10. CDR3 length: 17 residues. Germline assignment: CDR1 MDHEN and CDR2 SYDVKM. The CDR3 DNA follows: TGTGCCAGCAGTTTCCGACAGGGTAGGTTGGGCAATCAGCCCCAGCATTTT. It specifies CASSFRQGRLGNQPQHF.

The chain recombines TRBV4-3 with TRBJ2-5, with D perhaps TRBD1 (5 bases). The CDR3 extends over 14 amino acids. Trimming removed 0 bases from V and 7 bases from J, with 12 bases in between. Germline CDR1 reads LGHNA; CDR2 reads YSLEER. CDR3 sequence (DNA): TGCGCCAGCAGCCAAGAAACAGGCCGGAGGACCCAGTACTTC. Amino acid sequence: CASSQETGRRTQYF.

The DNA for the CDR3 is TGTGCCAGCAGCCGGGGACAGGGCTACGAGCAGTACTTC. It is translated as CASSRGQGYEQYF. The chain joins TRBV3-1 (or the pseudogene TRBV3-2) to TRBJ2-7, with TRBD1 identical over 9 bases. The J segment lost 3 bases and the V segment lost 4 bases, leaving 1 base of the junction unmatched. The CDR3 has 13 residues. The V gene's germline CDR1 is LGHDT and CDR2 YNNKEL (reference sequence).

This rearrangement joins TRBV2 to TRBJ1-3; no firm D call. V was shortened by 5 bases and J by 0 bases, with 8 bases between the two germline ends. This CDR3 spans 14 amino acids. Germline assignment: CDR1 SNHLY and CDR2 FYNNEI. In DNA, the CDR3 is TGTGCCAGCAGTTCTGGGCTCTCTGGAAACACCATATATTTT. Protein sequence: CASSSGLSGNTIYF.

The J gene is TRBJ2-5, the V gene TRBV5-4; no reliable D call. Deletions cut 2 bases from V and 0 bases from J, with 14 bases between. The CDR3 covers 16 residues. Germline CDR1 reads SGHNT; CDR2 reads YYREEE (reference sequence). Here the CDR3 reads CASSLPSGRHQETQYF. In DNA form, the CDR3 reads TGTGCCAGCAGCTTACCAAGTGGCAGGCACCAAGAGACCCAGTACTTC.

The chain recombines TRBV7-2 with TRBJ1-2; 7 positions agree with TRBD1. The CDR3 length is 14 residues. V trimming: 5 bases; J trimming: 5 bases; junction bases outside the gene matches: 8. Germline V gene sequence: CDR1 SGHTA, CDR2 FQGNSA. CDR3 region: CASSPAQGGYGYTF. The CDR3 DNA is TGTGCCAGCAGCCCCGCCCAGGGGGGTTATGGCTACACCTTC. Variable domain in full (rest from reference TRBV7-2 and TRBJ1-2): GAGVSQSPSNKVTEKGKDVELRCDPISGHTALYWYRQSLGQGLEFLIYFQGNSAPDKSGLPSDRFSAERTGGSVSTLTIQRTQQEDSAVYLCASSPAQGGYGYTFGSGTRLTVV.

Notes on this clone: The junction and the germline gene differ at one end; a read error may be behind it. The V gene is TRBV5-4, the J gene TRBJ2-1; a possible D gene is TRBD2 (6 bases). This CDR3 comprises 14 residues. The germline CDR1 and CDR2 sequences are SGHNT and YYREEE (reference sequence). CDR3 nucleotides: TGTGCCAGTACGGGACTTCTAATCTACAATGAACAGTTCTTC. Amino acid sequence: CASTGLLIYNEQFF.

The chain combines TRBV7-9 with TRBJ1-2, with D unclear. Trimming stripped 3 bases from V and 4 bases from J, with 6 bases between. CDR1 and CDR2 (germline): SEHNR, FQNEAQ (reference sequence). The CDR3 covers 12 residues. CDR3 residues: CASSFEAYGYTF. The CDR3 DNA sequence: TGTGCCAGCAGCTTCGAGGCCTATGGCTACACCTTC.